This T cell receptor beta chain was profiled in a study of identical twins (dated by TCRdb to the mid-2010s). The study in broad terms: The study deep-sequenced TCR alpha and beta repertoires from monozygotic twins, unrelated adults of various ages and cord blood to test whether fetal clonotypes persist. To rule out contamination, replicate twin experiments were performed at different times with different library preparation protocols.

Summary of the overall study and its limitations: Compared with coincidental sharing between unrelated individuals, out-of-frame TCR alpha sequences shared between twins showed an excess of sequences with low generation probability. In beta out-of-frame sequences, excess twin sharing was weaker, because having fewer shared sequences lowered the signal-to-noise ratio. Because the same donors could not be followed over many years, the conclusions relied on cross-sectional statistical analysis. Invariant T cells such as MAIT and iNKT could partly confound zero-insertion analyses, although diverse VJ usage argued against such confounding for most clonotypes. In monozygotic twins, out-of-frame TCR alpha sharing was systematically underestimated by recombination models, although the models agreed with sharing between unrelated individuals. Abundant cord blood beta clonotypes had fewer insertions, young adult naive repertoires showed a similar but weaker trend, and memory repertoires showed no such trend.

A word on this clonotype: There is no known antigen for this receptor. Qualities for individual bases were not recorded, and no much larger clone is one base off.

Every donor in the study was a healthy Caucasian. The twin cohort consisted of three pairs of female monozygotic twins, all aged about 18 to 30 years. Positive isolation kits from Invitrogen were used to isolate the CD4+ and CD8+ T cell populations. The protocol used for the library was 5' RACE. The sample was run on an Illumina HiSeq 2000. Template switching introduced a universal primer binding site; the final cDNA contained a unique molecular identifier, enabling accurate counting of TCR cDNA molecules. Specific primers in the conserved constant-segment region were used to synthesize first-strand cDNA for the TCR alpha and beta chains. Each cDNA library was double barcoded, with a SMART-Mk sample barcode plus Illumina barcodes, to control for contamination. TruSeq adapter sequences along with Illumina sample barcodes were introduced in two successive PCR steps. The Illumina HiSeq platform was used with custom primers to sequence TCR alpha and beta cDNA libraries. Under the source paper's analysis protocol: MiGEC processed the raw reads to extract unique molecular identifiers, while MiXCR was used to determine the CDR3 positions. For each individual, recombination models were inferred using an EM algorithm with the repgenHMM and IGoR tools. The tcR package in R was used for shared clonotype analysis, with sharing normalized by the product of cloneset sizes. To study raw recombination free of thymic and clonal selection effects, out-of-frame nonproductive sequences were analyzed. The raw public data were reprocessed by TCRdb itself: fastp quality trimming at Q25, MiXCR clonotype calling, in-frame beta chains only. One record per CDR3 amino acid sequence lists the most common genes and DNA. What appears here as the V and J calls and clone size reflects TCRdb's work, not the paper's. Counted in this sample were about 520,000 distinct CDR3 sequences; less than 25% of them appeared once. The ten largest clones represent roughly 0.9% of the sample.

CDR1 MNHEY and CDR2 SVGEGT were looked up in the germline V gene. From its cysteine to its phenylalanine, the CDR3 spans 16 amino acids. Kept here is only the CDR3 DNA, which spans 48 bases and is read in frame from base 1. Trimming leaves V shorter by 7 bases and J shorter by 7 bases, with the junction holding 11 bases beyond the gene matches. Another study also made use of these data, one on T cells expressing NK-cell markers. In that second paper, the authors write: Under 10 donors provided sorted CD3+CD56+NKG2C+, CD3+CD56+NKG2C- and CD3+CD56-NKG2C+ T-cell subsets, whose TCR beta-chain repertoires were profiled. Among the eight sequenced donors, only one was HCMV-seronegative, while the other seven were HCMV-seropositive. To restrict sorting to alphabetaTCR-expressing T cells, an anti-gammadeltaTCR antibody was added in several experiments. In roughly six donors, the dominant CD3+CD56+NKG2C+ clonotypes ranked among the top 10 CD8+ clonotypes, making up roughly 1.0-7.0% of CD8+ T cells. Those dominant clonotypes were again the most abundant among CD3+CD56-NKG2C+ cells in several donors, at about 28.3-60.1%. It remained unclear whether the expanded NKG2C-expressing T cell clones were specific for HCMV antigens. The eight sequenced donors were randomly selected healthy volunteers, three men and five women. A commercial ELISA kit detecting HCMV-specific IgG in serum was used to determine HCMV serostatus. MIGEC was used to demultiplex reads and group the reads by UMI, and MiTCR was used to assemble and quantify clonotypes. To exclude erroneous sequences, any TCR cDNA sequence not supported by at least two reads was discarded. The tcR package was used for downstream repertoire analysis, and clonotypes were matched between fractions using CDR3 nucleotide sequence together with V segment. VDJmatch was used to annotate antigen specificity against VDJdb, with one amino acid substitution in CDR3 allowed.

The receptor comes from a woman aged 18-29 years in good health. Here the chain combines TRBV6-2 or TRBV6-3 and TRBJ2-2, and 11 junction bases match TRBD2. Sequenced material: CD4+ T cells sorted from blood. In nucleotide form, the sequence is TGTGCCAGCACCTATAGCGGGAGGGATTTCAGCGGGGAGCTGTTTTTT. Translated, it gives CASTYSGRDFSGELFF.